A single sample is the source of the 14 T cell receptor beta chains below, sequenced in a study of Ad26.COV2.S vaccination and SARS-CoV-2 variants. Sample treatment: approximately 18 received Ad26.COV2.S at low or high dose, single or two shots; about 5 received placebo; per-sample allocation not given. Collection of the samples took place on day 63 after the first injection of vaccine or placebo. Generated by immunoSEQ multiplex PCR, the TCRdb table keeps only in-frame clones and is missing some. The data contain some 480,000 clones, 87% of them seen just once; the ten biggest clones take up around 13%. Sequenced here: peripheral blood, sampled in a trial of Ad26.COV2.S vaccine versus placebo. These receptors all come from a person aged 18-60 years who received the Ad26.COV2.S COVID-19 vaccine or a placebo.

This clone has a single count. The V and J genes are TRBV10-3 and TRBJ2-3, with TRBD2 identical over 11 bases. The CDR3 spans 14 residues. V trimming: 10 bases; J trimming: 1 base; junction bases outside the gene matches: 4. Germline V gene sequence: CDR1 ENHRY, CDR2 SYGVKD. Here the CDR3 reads CATIAGGRTDTQYF. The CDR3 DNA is TGTGCCACCATAGCGGGAGGGCGCACAGATACGCAGTATTTT.

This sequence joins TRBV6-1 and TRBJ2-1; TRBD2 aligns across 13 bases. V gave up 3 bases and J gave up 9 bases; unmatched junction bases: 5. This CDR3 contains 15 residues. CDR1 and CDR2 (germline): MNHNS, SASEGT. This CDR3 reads CASSERLAGGVEQFF. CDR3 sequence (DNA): TGTGCCAGCAGTGAGCGACTAGCGGGAGGCGTTGAGCAGTTCTTC.

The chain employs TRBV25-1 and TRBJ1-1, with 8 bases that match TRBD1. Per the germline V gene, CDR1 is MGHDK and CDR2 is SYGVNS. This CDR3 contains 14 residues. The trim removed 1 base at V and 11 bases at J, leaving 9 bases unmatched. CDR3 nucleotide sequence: TGTGCCAGCAGTGAATTTGGACAGGGCATGAGGGCTTTCTTT. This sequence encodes CASSEFGQGMRAFF.

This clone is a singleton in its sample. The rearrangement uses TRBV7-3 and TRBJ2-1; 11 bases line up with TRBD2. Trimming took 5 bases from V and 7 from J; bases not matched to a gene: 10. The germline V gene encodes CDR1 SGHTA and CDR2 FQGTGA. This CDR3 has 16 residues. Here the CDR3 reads CASSPGGLAVGNEQFF. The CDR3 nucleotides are TGTGCCAGCAGCCCGGGGGGACTAGCGGTTGGGAATGAGCAGTTCTTC.

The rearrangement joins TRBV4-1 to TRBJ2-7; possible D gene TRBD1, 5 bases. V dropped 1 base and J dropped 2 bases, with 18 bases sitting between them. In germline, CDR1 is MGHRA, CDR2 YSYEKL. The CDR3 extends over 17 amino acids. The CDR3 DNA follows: TGCGCCAGCAGCCAAGTAAAACTGGGGCCGAACACCTACGAGCAGTACTTC. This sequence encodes CASSQVKLGPNTYEQYF.

CDR3 bases: TGTGCCAGCTCACCACGGTTAGAGGGGCTCGGGGCCAACGTCCTGACTTTC. This translates into CASSPRLEGLGANVLTF. The chain has TRBV18 and TRBJ2-6; perhaps D is TRBD1 or TRBD2 (5 bases each). Germline V CDR1 and CDR2: KGHSH, LQKENI. This CDR3 is built from 17 residues. V lost 1 base, J lost 4 bases, and 14 bases lay in between.

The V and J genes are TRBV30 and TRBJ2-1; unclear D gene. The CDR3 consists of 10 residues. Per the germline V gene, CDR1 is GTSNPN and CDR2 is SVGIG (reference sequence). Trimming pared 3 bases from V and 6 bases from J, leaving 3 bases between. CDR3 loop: CAWSPNEQFF. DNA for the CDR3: TGTGCCTGGAGCCCCAATGAGCAGTTCTTC.

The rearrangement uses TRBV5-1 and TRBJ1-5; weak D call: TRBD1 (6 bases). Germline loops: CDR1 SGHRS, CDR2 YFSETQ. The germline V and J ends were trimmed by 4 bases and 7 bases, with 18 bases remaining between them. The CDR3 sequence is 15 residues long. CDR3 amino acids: CASSPGPGVGQPQHF. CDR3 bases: TGCGCCAGCAGCCCAGGACCAGGGGTAGGGCAGCCCCAGCATTTT.

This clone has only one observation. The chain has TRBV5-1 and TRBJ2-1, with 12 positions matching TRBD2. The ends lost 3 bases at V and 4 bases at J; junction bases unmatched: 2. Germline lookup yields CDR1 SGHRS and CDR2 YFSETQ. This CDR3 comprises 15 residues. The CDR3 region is CASSSGLAGYNEQFF. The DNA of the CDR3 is TGCGCCAGCAGCTCAGGACTAGCGGGGTACAATGAGCAGTTCTTC.

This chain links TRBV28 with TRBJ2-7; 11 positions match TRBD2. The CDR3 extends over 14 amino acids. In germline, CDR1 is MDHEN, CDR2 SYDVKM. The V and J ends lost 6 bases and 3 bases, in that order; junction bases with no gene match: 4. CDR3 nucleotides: TGTGCCAGCAGACTAGCGGGAGTGAGCTACGAGCAGTACTTC. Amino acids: CASRLAGVSYEQYF. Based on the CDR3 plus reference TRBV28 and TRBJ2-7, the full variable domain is DVKVTQSSRYLVKRTGEKVFLECVQDMDHENMFWYRQDPGLGLRLIYFSYDVKMKEKGDIPEGYSVSREKKERFSLILESASTNQTSMYLCASRLAGVSYEQYFGPGTRLTVT.

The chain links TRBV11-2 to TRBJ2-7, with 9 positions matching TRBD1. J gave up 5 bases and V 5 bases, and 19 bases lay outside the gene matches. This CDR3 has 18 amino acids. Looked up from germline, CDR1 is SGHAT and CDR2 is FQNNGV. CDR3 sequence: CASSPDLGQGYSRHEQYF. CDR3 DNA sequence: TGTGCCAGCAGCCCAGATCTTGGACAGGGGTATTCCAGGCACGAGCAGTACTTC.

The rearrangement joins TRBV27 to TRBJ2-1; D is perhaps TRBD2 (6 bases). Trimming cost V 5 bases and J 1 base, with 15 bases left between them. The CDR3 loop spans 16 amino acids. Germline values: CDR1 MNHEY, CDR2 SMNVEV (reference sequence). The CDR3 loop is CASSLRSGNSYNEQFF. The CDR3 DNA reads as TGTGCCAGCAGTCTCCGTAGCGGCAATTCCTACAATGAGCAGTTCTTC.

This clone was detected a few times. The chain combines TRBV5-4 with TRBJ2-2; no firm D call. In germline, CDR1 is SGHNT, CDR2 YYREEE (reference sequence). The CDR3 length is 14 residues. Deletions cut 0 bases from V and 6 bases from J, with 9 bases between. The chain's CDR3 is CASSLGGPSGELFF. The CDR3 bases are TGTGCCAGCAGCTTGGGTGGACCGTCCGGGGAGCTGTTTTTT.

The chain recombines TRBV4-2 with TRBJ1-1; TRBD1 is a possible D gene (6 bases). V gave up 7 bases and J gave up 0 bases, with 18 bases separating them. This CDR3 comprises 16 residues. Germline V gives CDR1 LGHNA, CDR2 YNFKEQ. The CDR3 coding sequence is TGTGCCAGCACTCCCAGGTTGGGGGCCATGAACACTGAAGCTTTCTTT. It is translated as CASTPRLGAMNTEAFF.